This T cell receptor beta chain is from a study of technical replicates of blood from a few donors. Clones were read by immunoSEQ multiplex PCR, and TCRdb kept only the in-frame ones, dropping some. Here the sample spans more than 90,000 clones, about 96% being singletons. CDR1 is LGHNA and CDR2 is YNFKEQ in the germline V gene. The V gene end was trimmed by 0 bases and the J gene end by 10 bases; junction bases not matched to a gene: 2. The CDR3 totals 14 residues. The specimen was T cells isolated from PBMCs. V usage is TRBV4-2 and J usage is TRBJ2-1; 11 positions agree with TRBD2. This clonotype originated in a human donor in good health. The CDR3 DNA reads as TGTGCCAGCAGCCAAGAGCTAGCGGGAGGAGAGCAGTTCTTC. Its protein product is CASSQELAGGEQFF.